This T cell receptor beta chain was found in a study of shared clonotypes between healthy human individuals. Study-wide results and limits: Genetic and exposure-history diversity was limited by the small donor number.

Germline V gene sequence: CDR1 SNHLY, CDR2 FYNNEI. There are 15 residues in the CDR3. J was trimmed by 7 bases and V by 5 bases; bases with no gene match: 6. This clone was detected only once. Its target is unknown. Using immunoSEQ multiplex PCR, the repertoire was profiled, and TCRdb retains in-frame clones only, with some absent. The sample lists roughly 520,000 clones; about 96% were seen once. This sequence originates from a woman between 25 and 40 years old in good health. Sequencing was carried out using naive CD4+ T cells sorted from blood. Subset: CD45RA+ positively selected. The chain joins TRBV2 to TRBJ2-1; TRBD2 matches at 12 bases. Here the CDR3 reads CASSPPGLAGNEQFF. In nucleotides, the CDR3 is TGTGCCAGCAGTCCCCCCGGACTAGCGGGAAATGAGCAGTTCTTC.